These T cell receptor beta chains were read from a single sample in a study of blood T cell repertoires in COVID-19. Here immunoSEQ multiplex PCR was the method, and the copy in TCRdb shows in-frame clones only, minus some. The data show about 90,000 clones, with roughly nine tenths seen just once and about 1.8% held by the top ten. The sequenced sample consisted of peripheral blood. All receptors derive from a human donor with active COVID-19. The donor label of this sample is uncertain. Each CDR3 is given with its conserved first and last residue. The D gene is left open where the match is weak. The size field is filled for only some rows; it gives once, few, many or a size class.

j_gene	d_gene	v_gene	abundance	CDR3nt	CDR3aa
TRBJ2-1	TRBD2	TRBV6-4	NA	TGTGCCAGCGGTGAGACTAGCGGGGGGGCATACAATGAGCAGTTCTTC	CASGETSGGAYNEQFF
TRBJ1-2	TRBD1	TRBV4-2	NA	TGTGCCAGCAGCGCTCCTGACAGGGAGGAAGGCTACACCTTC	CASSAPDREEGYTF
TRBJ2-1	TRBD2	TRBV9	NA	TGTGCCAGCAGCGTAAGCGGGGGTCCCTACAATGAGCAGTTCTTC	CASSVSGGPYNEQFF
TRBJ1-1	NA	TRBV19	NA	TGTGCCAGTAGTATTAGTCTTGTGGTGAACACTGAAGCTTTCTTT	CASSISLVVNTEAFF
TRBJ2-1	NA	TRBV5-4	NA	TGTGCCAGCAGCTTTATCGGGGGGCCCGACAATGAGCAGTTCTTC	CASSFIGGPDNEQFF
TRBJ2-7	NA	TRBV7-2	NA	TGTGCCAGCAGCTTAGGGGGGCGGGCCTACGAGCAGTACTTC	CASSLGGRAYEQYF
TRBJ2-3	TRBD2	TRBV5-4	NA	TGTGCCAGCAGCTTGGGACTAGCGGGATCAGATACGCAGTATTTT	CASSLGLAGSDTQYF
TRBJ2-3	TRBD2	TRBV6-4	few	TGTGCCAGCAGTAGCGGGGGGGCGACAGATACGCAGTATTTT	CASSSGGATDTQYF
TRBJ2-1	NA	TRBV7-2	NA	TGTGCCAGCAGCCCCCAGGGCGGGGGCGACAATGAGCAGTTCTTC	CASSPQGGGDNEQFF
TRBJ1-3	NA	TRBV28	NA	TGTGCCAGCAGCGAGGGACTTAACTCTGGAAACACCATATATTTT	CASSEGLNSGNTIYF
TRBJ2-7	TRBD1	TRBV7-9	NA	TGTGCCAGCAGCTTGACAGGGAAGGACCGCGAGCAGTACTTC	CASSLTGKDREQYF
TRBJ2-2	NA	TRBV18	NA	TGTGCCAGCTCACCATCCCTTCAGGCGGGACTCATCACCGGGGAGCTGTTTTTT	CASSPSLQAGLITGELFF
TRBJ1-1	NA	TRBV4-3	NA	TGCGCCAGCAGCCTGAACGAGGTCGATATGAACACTGAAGCTTTCTTT	CASSLNEVDMNTEAFF
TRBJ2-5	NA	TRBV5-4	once	TGTGCCAGCAGCTCAAAAGGGGGTTGGGAGACCCAGTACTTC	CASSSKGGWETQYF
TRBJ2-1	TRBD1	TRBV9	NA	TGTGCCAGCAGCGTAGGCCCGCAGGGGGCCCCTCAGTTCTTC	CASSVGPQGAPQFF
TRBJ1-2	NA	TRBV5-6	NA	TGTGCCAGCAGCGCCCGGGGCGGGCAGGGAGGTGGCTACACCTTC	CASSARGGQGGGYTF
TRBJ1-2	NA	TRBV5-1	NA	TGCGCCAGCAGCTCAGCAGGCTCGCCCTATGGCTACACCTTC	CASSSAGSPYGYTF
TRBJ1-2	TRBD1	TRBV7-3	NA	TGTGCCAGCAGCGGGACAGGGGGTGTCTATGGCTACACCTTC	CASSGTGGVYGYTF